The 27 T cell receptor beta chains given below trace back to one sample, sequenced in a study of OX40 agonist ivuxolimab in advanced cancers. The receptor library was made with the immunoSEQ multiplex PCR assay. The source is immuneACCESS, and TCRdb retained only in-frame sequences with V and J called. Part of the clones is not carried over; for the studies checked, unresolved V genes explain less than half of this, and the remainder is unexplained. The sample has about 79,000 clones on record, approximately 94% of them singletons. Around 10% of the sample is in the top ten clones. Source: CD4+ or CD8+ T cells sorted from blood, taken in a trial of the OX40 agonist ivuxolimab. These receptors were taken from an adult with an advanced solid tumor such as melanoma, head and neck, liver or kidney cancer.

This chain uses TRBV19 with TRBJ2-7, with D perhaps being TRBD1 or TRBD2 (6 bases each). Trimming took 1 base from V and 3 from J, leaving 13 bases between them. Germline V lookup: CDR1 LNHDA, CDR2 SQIVND (reference sequence). The CDR3 runs 15 residues. The CDR3 here is CASSIAFAGHYEQYF. CDR3 DNA: TGTGCCAGTAGTATAGCTTTTGCGGGACACTACGAGCAGTACTTC.

This clone appeared once. The chain couples TRBV5-6 to TRBJ2-7; D is possibly TRBD2 (7 bases). The CDR3 sequence is 16 residues long. The V and J ends lost 4 bases and 0 bases respectively, with 17 bases between them. Germline V CDR1 and CDR2: SGHDT, YYEEEE. CDR3 protein: CASSQVRGGGSYEQYF. The CDR3 nucleotides are TGTGCCAGCAGCCAGGTTAGGGGAGGGGGCTCCTACGAGCAGTACTTC. Full variable domain (remainder filled in from reference TRBV5-6 and TRBJ2-7): DAGVTQSPTHLIKTRGQQVTLRCSPKSGHDTVSWYQQALGQGPQFIFQYYEEEERQRGNFPDRFSGHQFPNYSSELNVNALLLGDSALYLCASSQVRGGGSYEQYFGPGTRLTVT.

The rearrangement joins TRBV5-4 to TRBJ1-3; TRBD1 aligns across 7 bases. V dropped 2 bases and J dropped 2; count of bases not matched to a gene: 1. Germline CDR1 and CDR2: SGHNT and YYREEE (reference sequence). The CDR3 consists of 14 residues. The CDR3 region is CASSFQGAGNTIYF. The CDR3 DNA reads TGTGCCAGCAGCTTTCAGGGGGCTGGAAACACCATATATTTT.

The V call is TRBV19, the J call TRBJ2-5, with TRBD1 matching 10 bases. CDR1 and CDR2 (germline): LNHDA, SQIVND (reference sequence). The CDR3 extends over 15 amino acids. Trimming took 5 bases from V and 5 from J; bases not matched to a gene: 8. CDR3 in DNA: TGTGCCAGTAGTTTCCGGGACAGGGGCAGGGAGACCCAGTACTTC. It encodes CASSFRDRGRETQYF.

The chain couples TRBV5-4 to TRBJ1-4; tentatively, D is TRBD1 (5 bases). CDR1 is SGHNT and CDR2 is YYREEE in the germline V gene (reference sequence). V was trimmed by 0 bases and J by 8 bases, leaving 5 bases between them. CDR3 length: 12 amino acids. CDR3 residues: CASSLGGEKLFF. The CDR3 region has the DNA TGTGCCAGCAGCTTGGGGGGGGAAAAACTGTTTTTT.

The chain employs TRBV5-4 and TRBJ2-7, with D maybe TRBD1 (6 bases). Trimming stripped 6 bases from V and 1 base from J, with 11 bases between. CDR3 length equals 13 residues. The germline CDR1 and CDR2 sequences are SGHNT and YYREEE (reference sequence). Here the CDR3 reads CASTDRPSYEQYF. CDR3 nucleotides: TGTGCCAGCACAGACAGGCCATCCTACGAGCAGTACTTC.

The chain uses TRBV6-5 and TRBJ1-1, with D possibly being TRBD1 (5 bases). With 10 bases removed from V and 0 bases from J, the gap between germline ends came to 12 bases. Looked up from germline, CDR1 is MNHEY and CDR2 is SVGAGI. CDR3 length: 13 residues. The CDR3 spells CATGEGLNTEAFF. The CDR3 region has the DNA TGTGCCACGGGGGAGGGGCTGAACACTGAAGCTTTCTTT.

V is TRBV7-9 and J is TRBJ1-3; D is unresolved. V lost 5 bases to trimming and J lost 1 base, with 15 bases between them. Germline CDR1 is SEHNR and CDR2 is FQNEAQ (reference sequence). The CDR3 spans 16 residues. Here the CDR3 reads CASSPFGGKSGNTIYF. CDR3 DNA: TGTGCCAGCAGCCCCTTCGGAGGGAAATCTGGAAACACCATATATTTT. Variable domain in full (rest from reference TRBV7-9 and TRBJ1-3): DTGVSQNPRHKITKRGQNVTFRCDPISEHNRLYWYRQTLGQGPEFLTYFQNEAQLEKSRLLSDRFSAERPKGSFSTLEIQRTEQGDSAMYLCASSPFGGKSGNTIYFGEGSWLTVV.

The J gene is TRBJ2-7, the V gene TRBV14; D is uncertain. The CDR3 runs to 11 residues. V shed 0 bases and J shed 12 bases, with 9 bases lying between them. Germline CDR1 SGHDN, CDR2 FVKESK. CDR3 DNA: TGTGCCAGCAGCCAAGATGGAGTCGCGTACTTC. Protein: CASSQDGVAYF.

CDR3 residues: CASTFGSNWYGYTF. The CDR3 region has the DNA TGTGCCAGCACCTTCGGGTCAAATTGGTATGGCTACACCTTC. This rearrangement joins TRBV5-6 to TRBJ1-2; D gene uncertain. Trimming took off 6 bases at V and 5 bases at J, with 17 bases between the two ends. Germline V CDR1 and CDR2: SGHDT, YYEEEE. The CDR3 covers 14 residues.

This chain connects TRBV9 to TRBJ1-2; perhaps TRBD1 as D (5 bases). The length of the CDR3 is 14 residues. The V end lost 3 bases, the J end lost 7 bases, and 16 bases lay between the germline ends. Germline-derived CDR1 and CDR2 are SGDLS and YYNGEE. Here the CDR3 DNA reads TGTGCCAGCAGCGCGCCAGGGACCCTCATTGGCTACACCTTC. It yields the protein CASSAPGTLIGYTF.

Remarks on this clone: In the same sample, other DNA sequences code for this CDR3. The V call is TRBV7-3, the J call TRBJ1-1; D is unclear. The germline CDR1 and CDR2 sequences are SGHTA and FQGTGA. V was cut by 0 bases and J by 3 bases, with 8 bases left in between. CDR3 length: 14 amino acids. Here the CDR3 DNA reads TGTGCCAGCAGCTTAACAGGGTCGGACACTGAAGCTTTCTTT. The encoded protein is CASSLTGSDTEAFF.

The gene calls are TRBV2 and TRBJ1-2; D perhaps matches TRBD1 (5 bases). V was clipped by 9 bases and J by 0 bases, with 11 bases between them. The CDR3 sequence is 13 residues long. CDR1 and CDR2 (germline): SNHLY, FYNNEI. CDR3 DNA: TGTGCCAGAGGGGAAGCGACTAACTATGGCTACACCTTC. Residues: CARGEATNYGYTF.

This rearrangement joins TRBV27 to TRBJ2-7; 9 bases fit TRBD1. The CDR3 loop spans 15 amino acids. V shed 0 bases and J 6 bases; nucleotides not matched to a gene: 6. Germline values: CDR1 MNHEY, CDR2 SMNVEV (reference sequence). In nucleotides, the CDR3 is TGTGCCAGCAGTTTATCCGGGACAGGGAGTCTCGAGCAGTACTTC. This translates into CASSLSGTGSLEQYF.

The gene calls are TRBV7-3 and TRBJ2-1; maybe TRBD1 (5 bases). The CDR3 is 14 amino acids. Germline lookup yields CDR1 SGHTA and CDR2 FQGTGA. Trimming pared 5 bases from V and 5 bases from J, leaving 13 bases between. The CDR3 here is CASSPSQVNNEQFF. In nucleotides, the CDR3 is TGTGCCAGCAGCCCATCACAGGTCAACAATGAGCAGTTCTTC.

V is TRBV27 and J is TRBJ2-7, with D uncertain. The length of the CDR3 is 12 residues. Germline V gives CDR1 MNHEY, CDR2 SMNVEV (reference sequence). Trimming left V 10 bases short and J 2 bases short, with 12 bases between. CDR3 nucleotide sequence: TGTGCCACCCAGAGTGGGGCCTACGAGCAGTACTTC. Its translation is CATQSGAYEQYF.

The rearrangement joins TRBV5-8 to TRBJ2-1, with 11 bases aligning to TRBD2. CDR1 is SGHTS, CDR2 YDEGEE, per germline. V shed 0 bases and J 8 bases; nucleotides not matched to a gene: 4. The CDR3 consists of 15 residues. CDR3 amino acids: CASSLGLAGLDEQFF. As DNA, the CDR3 is TGTGCCAGCAGCTTGGGACTAGCGGGATTAGATGAGCAGTTCTTC. The variable domain in full, completed from reference TRBV5-8 and TRBJ2-1, reads EAGVTQSPTHLIKTRGQQATLRCSPISGHTSVYWYQQALGLGLQFLLWYDEGEERNRGNFPPRFSGRQFPNYSSELNVNALELEDSALYLCASSLGLAGLDEQFFGPGTRLTVL.

V gene TRBV9 combines with J gene TRBJ1-1, with D possibly TRBD1 on 5 matching bases. CDR1 and CDR2 from the germline V gene are SGDLS and YYNGEE. The CDR3 has 14 residues. V dropped 3 bases and J dropped 4 bases, with 13 bases sitting between them. The CDR3 spells CASSARGVGTEAFF. Written as DNA, the CDR3 is TGTGCCAGCAGCGCCCGGGGGGTTGGCACTGAAGCTTTCTTT.

The V and J genes are TRBV19 and TRBJ2-7, with TRBD1 matching over 7 bases. Trimming removed 0 bases from V and 6 bases from J; junction bases left unmatched: 8. Germline assignment: CDR1 LNHDA and CDR2 SQIVND (reference sequence). The CDR3 runs 15 residues. DNA for the CDR3: TGTGCCAGTAGTATAGATTCCCAGGGGGTGGCCGAGCAGTACTTC. Protein: CASSIDSQGVAEQYF.

The J gene is TRBJ2-2, the V gene TRBV6-8; D might be TRBD1 (7 bases). CDR1 and CDR2 from the germline V gene are MNHGY and SAAAGT. The CDR3 extends over 17 amino acids. Trimming removed 9 bases from V and 3 bases from J, with 23 bases in between. The CDR3: CASVDRVDRDYTGELFF. CDR3 DNA sequence: TGTGCCAGTGTTGACCGCGTAGACAGGGACTACACCGGGGAGCTGTTTTTT.

The J gene is TRBJ2-1, the V gene TRBV10-2, with 10 nucleotides matching TRBD2. Trimming removed 5 bases from V and 10 bases from J; junction bases left unmatched: 5. Per the germline V gene, CDR1 is WSHSY and CDR2 is SAAADI. The CDR3 loop spans 13 amino acids. CDR3 in amino acids: CASSIAGGYEQFF. CDR3 DNA: TGCGCCAGCAGTATAGCGGGAGGATACGAGCAGTTCTTC.

The chain uses TRBV9 and TRBJ2-3; D might be TRBD2 (5 bases). Germline V gene data show CDR1 as SGDLS and CDR2 as YYNGEE. There are 14 residues in the CDR3. V lost 0 bases and J lost 6, with 11 bases in between. The CDR3 DNA reads as TGTGCCAGCAGCGTAGTCGGGGTGGGGGATACGCAGTATTTT. Translation: CASSVVGVGDTQYF.

The chain couples TRBV27 to TRBJ1-2, with D tentatively TRBD1 (5 bases). Trimming cost V 0 bases and J 6 bases, with 11 bases left between them. This CDR3 is 14 amino acids long. Germline V lookup: CDR1 MNHEY, CDR2 SMNVEV (reference sequence). The CDR3 region is CASSLSGRVNGYTF. CDR3 nucleotide sequence: TGTGCCAGCAGTTTATCCGGCAGGGTGAATGGCTACACCTTC.

Only a few counts were recorded for this clone. The gene calls are TRBV6-5 and TRBJ1-2; tentatively, D is TRBD1 (5 bases). The CDR3 contains 14 residues. V gave up 6 bases and J gave up 4 bases, with 15 bases separating them. Germline CDR1 MNHEY, CDR2 SVGAGI. For the CDR3, the DNA is TGTGCCAGCAGACGTGGGGGGGGAGGCTATGGCTACACCTTC. This sequence encodes CASRRGGGGYGYTF.

The chain couples TRBV6-5 to TRBJ1-2, with TRBD1 identical over 8 bases. CDR1 and CDR2 from the germline V gene are MNHEY and SVGAGI. CDR3 size: 16 residues. Germline trimming cut 3 bases from V and 8 bases from J; bases unmatched to any gene: 14. The CDR3 DNA follows: TGTGCCAGCAGTTATAACCCCCAGGGGGCCCTCCTCGGCTACACCTTC. This translates into CASSYNPQGALLGYTF.

The chain recombines TRBV15 with TRBJ1-3; tentatively, D is TRBD1 (6 bases). V was trimmed by 5 bases and J by 1 base, leaving 15 bases between them. Germline CDR1 and CDR2: LNHNV and YYDKDF (reference sequence). CDR3 size: 16 residues. DNA of the CDR3: TGTGCCACCAGCGGCAGGGGTAGGGGTTCTGGAAACACCATATATTTT. Amino acid sequence: CATSGRGRGSGNTIYF.

V usage is TRBV6-4 and J usage is TRBJ2-3, with D perhaps matching TRBD1 or TRBD2 (5 bases each). Between the trimmed V and J ends, which lost 2 bases and 1 base, there was a span of 10 bases. The CDR3 extends over 15 amino acids. From germline, CDR1 is MRHNA and CDR2 SNTAGT. The CDR3 sequence: CASSDGARGTDTQYF. The CDR3 nucleotides read TGTGCCAGCAGTGACGGGGCGCGGGGCACAGATACGCAGTATTTT.